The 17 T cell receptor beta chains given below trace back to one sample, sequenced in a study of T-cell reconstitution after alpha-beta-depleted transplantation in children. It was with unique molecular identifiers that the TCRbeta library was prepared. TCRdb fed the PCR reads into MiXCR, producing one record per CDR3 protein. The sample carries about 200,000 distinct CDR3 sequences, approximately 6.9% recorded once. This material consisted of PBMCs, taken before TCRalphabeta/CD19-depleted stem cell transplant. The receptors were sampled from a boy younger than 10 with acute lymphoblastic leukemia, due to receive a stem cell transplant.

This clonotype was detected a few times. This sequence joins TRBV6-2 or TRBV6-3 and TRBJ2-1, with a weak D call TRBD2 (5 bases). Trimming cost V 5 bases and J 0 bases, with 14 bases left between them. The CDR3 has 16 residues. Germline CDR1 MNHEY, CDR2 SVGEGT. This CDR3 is CASSRRGRVSYNEQFF. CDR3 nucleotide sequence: TGTGCCAGCAGTCGAAGAGGGCGAGTCTCCTACAATGAGCAGTTCTTC.

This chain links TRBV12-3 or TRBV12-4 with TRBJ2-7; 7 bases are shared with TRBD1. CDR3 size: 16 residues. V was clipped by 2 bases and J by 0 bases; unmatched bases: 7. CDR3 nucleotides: TGTGCCAGCAGTTTACCGACAGGGACAAGCTCCTACGAGCAGTACTTC. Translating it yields CASSLPTGTSSYEQYF.

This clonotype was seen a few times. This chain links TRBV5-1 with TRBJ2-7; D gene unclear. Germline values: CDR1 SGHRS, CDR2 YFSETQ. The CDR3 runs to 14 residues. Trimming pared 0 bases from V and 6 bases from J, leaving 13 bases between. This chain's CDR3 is CASSLEGSRFEQYF. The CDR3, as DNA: TGCGCCAGCAGCTTGGAGGGCTCCCGATTCGAGCAGTACTTC.

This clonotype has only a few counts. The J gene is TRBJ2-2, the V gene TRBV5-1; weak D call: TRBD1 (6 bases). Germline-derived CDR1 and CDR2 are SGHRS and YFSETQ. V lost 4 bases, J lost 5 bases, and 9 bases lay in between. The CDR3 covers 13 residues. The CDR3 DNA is TGCGCCAGCAGCCATGGACAGACCGGGGAGCTGTTTTTT. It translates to CASSHGQTGELFF.

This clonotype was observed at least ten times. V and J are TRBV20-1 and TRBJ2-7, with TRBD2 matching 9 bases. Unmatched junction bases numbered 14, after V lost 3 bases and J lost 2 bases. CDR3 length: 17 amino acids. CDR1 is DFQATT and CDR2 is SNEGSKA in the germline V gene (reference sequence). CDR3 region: CSASWLAGLNSPYEQYF. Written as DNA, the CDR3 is TGCAGTGCTAGTTGGCTAGCGGGACTAAACTCGCCCTACGAGCAGTACTTC.

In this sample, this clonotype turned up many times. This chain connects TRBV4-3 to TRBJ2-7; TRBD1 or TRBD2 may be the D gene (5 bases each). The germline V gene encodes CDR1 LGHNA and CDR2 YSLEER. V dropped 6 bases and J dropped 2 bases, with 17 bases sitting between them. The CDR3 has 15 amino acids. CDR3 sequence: CASRVPRDQTYEQYF. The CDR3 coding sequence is TGCGCCAGCAGAGTACCAAGGGACCAGACCTACGAGCAGTACTTC.

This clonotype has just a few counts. In DNA, the CDR3 is TGCAGTGCTGTGGGGGGTGAGCGGGAGGAGCCGGGCACAGATACGCAGTATTTT. The encoded protein is CSAVGGEREEPGTDTQYF. The chain carries TRBV20-1 and TRBJ2-3, with 9 bases aligning to TRBD2. In germline, CDR1 is DFQATT, CDR2 SNEGSKA (reference sequence). The length of the CDR3 is 18 residues. The V segment lost 5 bases and the J segment 1 base; nucleotides outside the gene matches: 16.

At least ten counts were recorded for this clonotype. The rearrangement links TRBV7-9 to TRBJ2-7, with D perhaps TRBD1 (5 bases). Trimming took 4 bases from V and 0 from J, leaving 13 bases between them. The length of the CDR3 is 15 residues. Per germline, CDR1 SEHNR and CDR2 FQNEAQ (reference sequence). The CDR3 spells CASSWFETASYEQYF. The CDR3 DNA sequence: TGTGCCAGCAGCTGGTTCGAGACAGCCTCCTACGAGCAGTACTTC.

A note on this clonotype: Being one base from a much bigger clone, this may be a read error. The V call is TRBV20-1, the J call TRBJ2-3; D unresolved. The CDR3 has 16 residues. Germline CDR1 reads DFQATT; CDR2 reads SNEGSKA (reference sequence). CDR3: CSARDLSQDLTDTHYF. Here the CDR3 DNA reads TGCAGTGCTAGAGATCTTAGCCAAGACCTCACAGATACGCATTATTTT.

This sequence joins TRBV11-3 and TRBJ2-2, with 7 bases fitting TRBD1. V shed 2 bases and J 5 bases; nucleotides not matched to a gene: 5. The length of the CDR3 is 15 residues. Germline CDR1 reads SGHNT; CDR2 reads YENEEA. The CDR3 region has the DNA TGTGCCAGCAGCTTAAGAAGGGGGCAAACCGGGGAGCTGTTTTTT. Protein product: CASSLRRGQTGELFF.

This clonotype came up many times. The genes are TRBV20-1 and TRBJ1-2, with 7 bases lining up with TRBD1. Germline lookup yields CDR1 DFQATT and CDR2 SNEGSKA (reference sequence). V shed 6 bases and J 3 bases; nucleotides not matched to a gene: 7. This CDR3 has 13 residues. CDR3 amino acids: CSATGQEDYGYTF. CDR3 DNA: TGCAGTGCAACTGGACAGGAGGACTATGGCTACACCTTC.

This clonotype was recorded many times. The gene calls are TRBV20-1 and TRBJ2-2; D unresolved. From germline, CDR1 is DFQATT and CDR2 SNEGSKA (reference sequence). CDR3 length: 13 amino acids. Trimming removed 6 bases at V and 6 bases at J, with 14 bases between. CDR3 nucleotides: TGCAGTGCCAATGTTGGCCAACCCGGGGAGCTGTTTTTT. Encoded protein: CSANVGQPGELFF.

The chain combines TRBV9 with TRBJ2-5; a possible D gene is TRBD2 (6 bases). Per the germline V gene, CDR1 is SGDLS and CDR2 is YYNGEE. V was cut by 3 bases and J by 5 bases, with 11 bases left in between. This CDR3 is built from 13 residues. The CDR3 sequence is CASSGLGPETQYF. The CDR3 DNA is TGTGCCAGCAGCGGACTAGGTCCGGAGACCCAGTACTTC.

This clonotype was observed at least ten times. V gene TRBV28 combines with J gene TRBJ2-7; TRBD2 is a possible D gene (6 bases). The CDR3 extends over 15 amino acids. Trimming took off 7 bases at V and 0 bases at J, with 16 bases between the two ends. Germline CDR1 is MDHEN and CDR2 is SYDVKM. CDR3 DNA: TGTGCCAGCAATAACGGGGGACCGAGCTCCTACGAGCAGTACTTC. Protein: CASNNGGPSSYEQYF. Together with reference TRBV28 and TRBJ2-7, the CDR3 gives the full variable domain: DVKVTQSSRYLVKRTGEKVFLECVQDMDHENMFWYRQDPGLGLRLIYFSYDVKMKEKGDIPEGYSVSREKKERFSLILESASTNQTSMYLCASNNGGPSSYEQYFGPGTRLTVT.

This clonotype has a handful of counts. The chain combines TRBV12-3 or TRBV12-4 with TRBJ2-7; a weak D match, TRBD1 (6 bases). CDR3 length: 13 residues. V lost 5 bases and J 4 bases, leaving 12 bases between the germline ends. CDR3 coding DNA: TGTGCCAGCAGTAAGGGACAAGTGTACGAGCAGTACTTC. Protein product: CASSKGQVYEQYF.

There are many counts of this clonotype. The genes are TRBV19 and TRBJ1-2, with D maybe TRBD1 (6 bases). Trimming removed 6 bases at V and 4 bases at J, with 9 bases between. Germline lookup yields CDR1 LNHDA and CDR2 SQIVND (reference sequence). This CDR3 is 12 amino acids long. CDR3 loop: CASRQDSYGYTF. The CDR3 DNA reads TGTGCCAGTAGGCAGGACAGCTATGGCTACACCTTC.

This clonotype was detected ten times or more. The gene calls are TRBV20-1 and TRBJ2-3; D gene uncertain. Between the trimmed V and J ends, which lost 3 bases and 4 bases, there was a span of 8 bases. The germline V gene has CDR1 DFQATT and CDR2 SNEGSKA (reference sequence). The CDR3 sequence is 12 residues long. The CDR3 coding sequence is TGCAGTGCTAGTCTAAGCGCAGATACGCAGTATTTT. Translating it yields CSASLSADTQYF.